A selection of T cell receptor beta chains follows, all from one sample in a study of blood T cell repertoires in COVID-19. Profiling relied on immunoSEQ multiplex PCR, and the TCRdb table lists in-frame clones only, not all of them. The sample carries over 200,000 clones, about 90% recorded once. The sample consisted of peripheral blood. The receptors were sampled from a man aged 60 to 75 with COVID-19, enrolled during active disease. CDR3s include the opening cysteine and the closing phenylalanine or tryptophan. A D gene is named only where the DNA matches it firmly.

d_gene	v_gene	j_gene	CDR3aa
-	TRBV19	TRBJ2-3	CASSTLAVSTDTQYF
-	TRBV24-1	TRBJ2-7	CATSPREVFEQYF
-	TRBV11-3	TRBJ2-7	CASSLAQGYEQYF
-	TRBV19	TRBJ2-3	CASSIGQDTDTQYF
-	TRBV6-5	TRBJ1-3	CASSSDRYSGNTIYF
TRBD1	TRBV5-1	TRBJ2-6	CASSLAGTGVSGANVLTF
TRBD2	TRBV6-5	TRBJ2-3	CASSYGPSGDYTQYF
TRBD1	TRBV5-1	TRBJ1-6	CASSRGQGANSPLHF
-	TRBV7-2	TRBJ2-2	CASRPGVPGELFF
-	TRBV27	TRBJ2-7	CASNLIGQQIYEQYF
TRBD2	TRBV5-1	TRBJ2-5	CASSSGTSGTGAETQYF
-	TRBV7-3	TRBJ1-5	CASSFGQNQPQHF
-	TRBV18	TRBJ2-3	CASSPPGTSYVQYF
-	TRBV4-1	TRBJ1-1	CASSQGRGQGDTEAFF
TRBD1	TRBV4-2	TRBJ2-1	CASSQVGYGTVYNEQFF
TRBD2	TRBV29-1	TRBJ2-7	CSVSPGGAPPYEQYF